This T cell receptor beta chain originates from a study of technical replicates of blood from a handful of donors. Clones were read by immunoSEQ multiplex PCR, and TCRdb kept only the in-frame ones, dropping some. The profile shows tens of thousands of clones, roughly 93% of them singletons. V gave up 4 bases and J gave up 5 bases, with 12 bases separating them. The CDR3 runs to 13 residues. Germline V lookup: CDR1 SGHTS, CDR2 YDEGEE. The chain combines TRBV5-8 with TRBJ1-1; no clear D gene. The sample comprised T cells isolated from PBMCs. This receptor was obtained from a human donor in good health. The CDR3 region has the DNA TGTGCCAGCAGCCGGACTGGGTCGACTGAAGCTTTCTTT. Encoded protein: CASSRTGSTEAFF.